These 9 T cell receptor beta chains originate from one sample sequenced in a study of blood T cell repertoires in COVID-19. Sequenced by immunoSEQ multiplex PCR; TCRdb stores in-frame clones only, minus some. The table includes about 250,000 clones, roughly 86% detected once. Sequencing input: peripheral blood. Every receptor here comes from a woman aged 80 or over with COVID-19, enrolled during active disease.

This sequence joins TRBV7-8 and TRBJ1-2; D perhaps matches TRBD1 (5 bases). This CDR3 contains 18 residues. The germline V gene encodes CDR1 SGHVS and CDR2 FQNEAQ. V gave up 3 bases and J gave up 0 bases, with 20 bases separating them. CDR3 DNA: TGTGCCAGCAGCTTCCTTGCCGGGGGTATTGGGTCTAACTATGGCTACACCTTC. This encodes CASSFLAGGIGSNYGYTF.

The chain carries TRBV5-1 and TRBJ1-1, with a weak D call TRBD1 (5 bases). The germline V gene has CDR1 SGHRS and CDR2 YFSETQ. V was trimmed by 3 bases and J by 4 bases, leaving 13 bases between them. This CDR3 comprises 14 residues. CDR3 region: CASSWGKAGTEAFF. DNA of the CDR3: TGCGCCAGCAGCTGGGGGAAAGCGGGCACTGAAGCTTTCTTT.

Only a few counts were recorded for this clone. This chain joins TRBV5-5 and TRBJ1-5, with D unresolved. The V and J ends lost 1 base and 3 bases respectively, with 11 bases between them. In germline, CDR1 is SGHKS, CDR2 YYEKEE (reference sequence). The CDR3 runs 15 residues. This CDR3 is CASSLSPSTNQPQHF. The CDR3 nucleotides are TGTGCCAGCAGCTTGTCGCCCAGTACCAATCAGCCCCAGCATTTT.

The gene calls are TRBV28 and TRBJ1-1, with 7 bases matching TRBD1. Per the germline V gene, CDR1 is MDHEN and CDR2 is SYDVKM. After removal of 4 bases from V and 4 bases from J, the junction contained 6 bases not matched to a gene. There are 14 residues in the CDR3. CDR3 nucleotide sequence: TGTGCCAGCAGTTCTTACAGGGGTAGCACTGAAGCTTTCTTT. Protein: CASSSYRGSTEAFF.

This rearrangement joins TRBV27 to TRBJ2-1, with TRBD2 matching over 7 bases. CDR3 length equals 13 residues. The germline CDR1 and CDR2 sequences are MNHEY and SMNVEV (reference sequence). After removal of 5 bases from V and 9 bases from J, the junction contained 7 bases not matched to a gene. CDR3: CASSTERGGEQFF. In nucleotides, the CDR3 is TGTGCCAGCAGTACCGAGCGGGGAGGTGAGCAGTTCTTC.

This sequence joins TRBV19 and TRBJ1-5; D unresolved. The CDR3 contains 17 residues. The V gene's germline CDR1 is LNHDA and CDR2 SQIVND (reference sequence). The V and J ends lost 0 bases and 5 bases respectively, with 17 bases between them. The CDR3 loop reads CASSIEGGWGSYQPQHF. DNA of the CDR3: TGTGCCAGTAGTATAGAGGGAGGGTGGGGTTCATATCAGCCCCAGCATTTT.

Note on this clone: This sample includes further DNA sequences coding for the same CDR3. The genes are TRBV6-2 or TRBV6-3 and TRBJ1-5; D might be TRBD1 (6 bases). The CDR3 is 13 amino acids. CDR1 is MNHEY, CDR2 SVGEGT, per germline. Trimming took 6 bases from V and 6 from J, leaving 12 bases between them. In DNA, the CDR3 is TGTGCCAGCAGCCTACAGGGAACTCAGCCCCAGCATTTT. Its protein product is CASSLQGTQPQHF.

CDR3 sequence (DNA): TGTGCCAGCAGCCAAAGGGAAACTAGCGGCGAGTGGTTCTTC. Translating gives CASSQRETSGEWFF. This rearrangement joins TRBV3-1 (or the pseudogene TRBV3-2) to TRBJ2-1; the match to TRBD2 covers 8 bases. Germline V gene lookup returns CDR1 LGHDT and CDR2 YNNKEL (reference sequence). The CDR3 sequence is 14 residues long. V gave up 2 bases and J gave up 15 bases; unmatched junction bases: 12.

This chain uses TRBV30 with TRBJ2-2, with 9 bases aligning to TRBD2. This CDR3 contains 14 residues. Germline CDR1 GTSNPN, CDR2 SVGIG (reference sequence). J lost 5 bases, V lost 3 bases, and 4 bases had no gene match. This CDR3 reads CAWRSSGGTGELFF. The CDR3 region has the DNA TGTGCCTGGAGGAGCAGCGGGGGGACCGGGGAGCTGTTTTTT.